This T cell receptor beta chain was identified in a study of T cell changes during pregnancy in multiple sclerosis. The method was immunoSEQ multiplex PCR; TCRdb's version includes in-frame clones alone and lacks a portion of them. The sample lists 56,000 or so clones, about 89% occurring once. Germline V gives CDR1 SNHLY, CDR2 FYNNEI. V shed 3 bases and J shed 1 base, with 10 bases lying between them. The CDR3 totals 14 residues. The TCR originated in a female donor with multiple sclerosis, enrolled in a pregnancy study. The rearrangement joins TRBV2 to TRBJ2-7; D is undetermined. The sequenced sample was peripheral blood, obtained after pregnancy. This CDR3 reads CASSEGWSSYEQYF. The CDR3 DNA is TGTGCCAGCAGTGAGGGTTGGAGTTCCTACGAGCAGTACTTC.